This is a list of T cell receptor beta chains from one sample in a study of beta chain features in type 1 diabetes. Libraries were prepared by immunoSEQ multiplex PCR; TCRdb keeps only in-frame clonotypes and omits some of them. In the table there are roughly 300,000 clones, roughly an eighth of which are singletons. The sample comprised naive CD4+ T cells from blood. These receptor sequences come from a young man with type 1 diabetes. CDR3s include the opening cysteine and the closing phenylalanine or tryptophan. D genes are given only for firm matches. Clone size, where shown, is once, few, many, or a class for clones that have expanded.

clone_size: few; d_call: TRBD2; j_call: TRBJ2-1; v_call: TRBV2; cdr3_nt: TGTGCCACCGTTTCTAGCGGGTCCTACAATGAGCAGTTCTTC; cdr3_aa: CATVSSGSYNEQFF
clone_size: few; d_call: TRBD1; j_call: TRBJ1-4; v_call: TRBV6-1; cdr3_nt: TGTGCCAGCAGGACAACCGGGACAGGGACAGAAAAACTGTTTTTT; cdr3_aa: CASRTTGTGTEKLFF
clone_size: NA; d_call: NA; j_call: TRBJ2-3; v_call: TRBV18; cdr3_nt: TGTGCCAGCTCACCACCTTCTATTAGCACAGATACGCAGTATTTT; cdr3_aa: CASSPPSISTDTQYF
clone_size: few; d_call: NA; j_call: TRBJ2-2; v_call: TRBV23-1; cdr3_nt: TGCGCCAGCAGTCAAAGGGGGGGACGTAGATACAAGAACACCGGGGAGCTGTTTTTT; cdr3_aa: CASSQRGGRRYKNTGELFF
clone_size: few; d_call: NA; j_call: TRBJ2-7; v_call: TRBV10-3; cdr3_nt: TGTGCCATCAGTGAGTCGACAGGGAGGTCATACGAGCAGTACTTC; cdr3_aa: CAISESTGRSYEQYF
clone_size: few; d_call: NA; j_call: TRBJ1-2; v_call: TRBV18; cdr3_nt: TGTGCCAGCTCACCAGGGAGGGTCCGGGGCTACACCTTC; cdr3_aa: CASSPGRVRGYTF
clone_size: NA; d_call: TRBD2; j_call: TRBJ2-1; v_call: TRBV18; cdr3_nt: TGTGCCAGCTCAGCGATAGCGGGGACCTACAATGAGCAGTTCTTC; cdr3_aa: CASSAIAGTYNEQFF
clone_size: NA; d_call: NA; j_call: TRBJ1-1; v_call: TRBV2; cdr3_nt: TGTGCCAGCAGGACCGAAACAGGGAACACTGAAGCTTTCTTT; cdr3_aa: CASRTETGNTEAFF
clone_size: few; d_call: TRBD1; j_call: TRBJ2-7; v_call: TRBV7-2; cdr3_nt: TGTGCCAGCAGCCAATCGGGACAGTCCTACGAGCAGTACTTC; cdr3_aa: CASSQSGQSYEQYF
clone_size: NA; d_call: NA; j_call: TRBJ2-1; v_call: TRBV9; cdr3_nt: TGTGCCAGCAGCGTAGGTTCCAACAATGAGCAGTTCTTC; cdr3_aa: CASSVGSNNEQFF
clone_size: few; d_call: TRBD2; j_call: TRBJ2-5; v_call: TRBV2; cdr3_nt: TGTGCCAGCACCCGGGAGGCGGTGAGAGAGACCCAGTACTTC; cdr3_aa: CASTREAVRETQYF
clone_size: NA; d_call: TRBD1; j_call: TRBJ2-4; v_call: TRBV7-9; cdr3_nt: TGTGCCAGCAGTTGGGGAGCGGGACAGGGATACATTCAGTACTTC; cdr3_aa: CASSWGAGQGYIQYF
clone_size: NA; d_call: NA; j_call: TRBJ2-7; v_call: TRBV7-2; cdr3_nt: TGTGCCAGCAGCCGCTTCTCGACAAGGGGCGAGCAGTACTTC; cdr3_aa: CASSRFSTRGEQYF
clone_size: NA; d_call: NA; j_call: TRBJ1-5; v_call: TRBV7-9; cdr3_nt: TGTGCCAGCAGCTTAGGGCAGGTTAGCAATCAGCCCCAGCATTTT; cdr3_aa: CASSLGQVSNQPQHF
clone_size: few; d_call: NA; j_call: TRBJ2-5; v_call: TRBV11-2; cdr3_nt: TGTGCCAGCAGCTTAGCCAGTTATGAGACCCAGTACTTC; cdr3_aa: CASSLASYETQYF
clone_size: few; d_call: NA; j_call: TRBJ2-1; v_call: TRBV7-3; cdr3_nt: TGTGCCAGCAGCTTAGTAGGGGATGAGCAGTTCTTC; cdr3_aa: CASSLVGDEQFF
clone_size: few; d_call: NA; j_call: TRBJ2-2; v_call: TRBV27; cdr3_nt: TGTGCCAGCAGAAGGGGCAGGGGGAACACCGGGGAGCTGTTTTTT; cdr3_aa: CASRRGRGNTGELFF
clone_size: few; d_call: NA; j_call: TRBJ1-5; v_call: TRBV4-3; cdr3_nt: TGCGCCAGCAGCCAAACCCCGGGGGGGACACAGCCCCAGCATTTT; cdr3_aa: CASSQTPGGTQPQHF
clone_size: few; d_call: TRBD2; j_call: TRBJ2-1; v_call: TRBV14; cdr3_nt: TGTGCCAGCAGCCAAGGTAGCGGGAGTGCTTCCTACAATGAGCAGTTCTTC; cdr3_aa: CASSQGSGSASYNEQFF
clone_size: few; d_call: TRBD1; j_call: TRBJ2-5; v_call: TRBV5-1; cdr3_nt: TGCGCCAGCAGCTTTGGACAGGGCCAAGAGACCCAGTACTTC; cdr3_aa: CASSFGQGQETQYF
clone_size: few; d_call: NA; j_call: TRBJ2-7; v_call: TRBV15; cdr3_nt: TGTGCCACCAGCAGGGACAAATACTACGAGCAGTACTTC; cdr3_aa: CATSRDKYYEQYF
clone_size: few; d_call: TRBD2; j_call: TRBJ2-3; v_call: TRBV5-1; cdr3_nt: TGCGCCAGCAGCCCCGGGACTAGCGGATTCACAGATACGCAGTATTTT; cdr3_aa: CASSPGTSGFTDTQYF
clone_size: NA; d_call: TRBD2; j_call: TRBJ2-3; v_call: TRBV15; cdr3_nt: TGTGCCACCAGCAGAATCGTGGCTAGCGGGAAATACACAGATACGCAGTATTTT; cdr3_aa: CATSRIVASGKYTDTQYF
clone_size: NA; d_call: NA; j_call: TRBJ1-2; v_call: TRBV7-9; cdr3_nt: TGTGCCAGCAGCTTAGCCCTTAATCTAGGCTACACCTTC; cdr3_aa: CASSLALNLGYTF
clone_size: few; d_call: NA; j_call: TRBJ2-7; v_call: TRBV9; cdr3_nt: TGTGCCAGCAGCATCTTACAGGGGGGGGAGCAGTACTTC; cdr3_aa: CASSILQGGEQYF
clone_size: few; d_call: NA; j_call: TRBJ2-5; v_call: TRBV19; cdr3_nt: TGTGCCAGTTCGCCCCTGGACAATACAGAGACCCAGTACTTC; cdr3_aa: CASSPLDNTETQYF
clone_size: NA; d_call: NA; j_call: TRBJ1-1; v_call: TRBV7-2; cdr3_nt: TGTGCCAGCAGCCCCTCAGGGATGAACACTGAAGCTTTCTTT; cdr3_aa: CASSPSGMNTEAFF
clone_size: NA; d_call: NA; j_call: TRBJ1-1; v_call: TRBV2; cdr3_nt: TGTGCCAGCAGGGCGACAGGGAACACTGAAGCTTTCTTT; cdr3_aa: CASRATGNTEAFF
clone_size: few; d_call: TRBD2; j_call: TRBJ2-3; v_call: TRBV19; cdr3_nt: TGTGCCAGTAGTGGGACTAGCGGGACAACAGATACGCAGTATTTT; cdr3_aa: CASSGTSGTTDTQYF
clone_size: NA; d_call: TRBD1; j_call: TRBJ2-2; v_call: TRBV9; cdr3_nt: TGTGCCAGCAGCGAGGGACAGGGAGGGACCGGGGAGCTGTTTTTT; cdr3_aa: CASSEGQGGTGELFF
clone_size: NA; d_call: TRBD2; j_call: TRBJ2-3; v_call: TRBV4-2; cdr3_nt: TGTGCCAGCGGGCTAGCGGGAGGAGGTGGGGCAGATACGCAGTATTTT; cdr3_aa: CASGLAGGGGADTQYF
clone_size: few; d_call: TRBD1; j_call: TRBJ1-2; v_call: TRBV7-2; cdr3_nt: TGTGCCAGCAGCTTCACAGGGGGCGATGGCTACACCTTC; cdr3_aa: CASSFTGGDGYTF
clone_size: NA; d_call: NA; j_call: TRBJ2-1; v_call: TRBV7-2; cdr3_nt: TGTGCCAGCAGCTTAGTCGACTCCGAGCAGTTCTTC; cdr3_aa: CASSLVDSEQFF
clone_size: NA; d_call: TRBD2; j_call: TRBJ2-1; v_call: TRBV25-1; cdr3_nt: TGTGCCAGCACCCCGGGGGGGTACGAGCAGTTCTTC; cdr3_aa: CASTPGGYEQFF
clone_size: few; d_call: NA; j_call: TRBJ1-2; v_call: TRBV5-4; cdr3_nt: TGTGCCAGCAGCTCGTACAGTTTGAGTTATGGCTACACCTTC; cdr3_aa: CASSSYSLSYGYTF
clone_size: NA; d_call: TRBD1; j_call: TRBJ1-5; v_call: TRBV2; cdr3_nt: TGTGCCAGCAGTGGGACAGGTGAGGTTCAGCCCCAGCATTTT; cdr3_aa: CASSGTGEVQPQHF
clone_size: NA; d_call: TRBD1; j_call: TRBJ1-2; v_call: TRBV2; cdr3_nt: TGTGCCAGCAGTCGACAGGGGGCCCTTGATGGCTACACCTTC; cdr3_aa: CASSRQGALDGYTF
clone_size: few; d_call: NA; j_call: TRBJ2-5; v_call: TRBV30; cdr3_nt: TGTGCCTGGAGTGTACATACGTACCCCAACCAAGAGACCCAGTACTTC; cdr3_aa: CAWSVHTYPNQETQYF
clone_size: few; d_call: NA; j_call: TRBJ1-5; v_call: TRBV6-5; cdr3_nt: TGTGCCAGCAGTAGGGACATTGACAATCAGCCCCAGCATTTT; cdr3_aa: CASSRDIDNQPQHF
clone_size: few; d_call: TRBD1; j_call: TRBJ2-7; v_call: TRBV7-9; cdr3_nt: TGTGCCAGCAGCCTGCGACAGGGAGCTGGCGAGCAGTACTTC; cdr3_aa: CASSLRQGAGEQYF